The 28 T cell receptor beta chains in this list originate from one sample, sequenced in a study of blood T cell repertoires in COVID-19. Produced via immunoSEQ multiplex PCR; TCRdb's table is partial and in-frame only. The sample lists 150,000 to 170,000 clones, more than 80% occurring once. What was sequenced was peripheral blood. The receptors originated from a man aged 45-65 years with acute or convalescent COVID-19.

The V gene is TRBV6-2 or TRBV6-3, the J gene TRBJ1-3; TRBD1 might be the D (6 bases). CDR1 is MNHEY, CDR2 SVGEGT, per germline. Trimming left V 5 bases short and J 0 bases short, with 14 bases between. CDR3 length: 16 residues. The CDR3 loop is CASSPRDILSGNTIYF. The CDR3 bases are TGTGCCAGCAGTCCCCGGGACATCCTCTCTGGAAACACCATATATTTT.

The rearrangement joins TRBV6-6 to TRBJ2-5, with TRBD1 as a possible D gene (6 bases). Trimming took 6 bases from V and 4 from J, leaving 15 bases between them. This CDR3 has 14 amino acids. Germline V lookup: CDR1 MNHNY, CDR2 SVGAGI (reference sequence). In DNA, the CDR3 is TGTGCCAGCAGGGCCCGAACAGGGATAGAGACCCAGTACTTC. It encodes CASRARTGIETQYF.

As regards this clone: At one end the junction does not follow the germline gene, possibly because of a read error. The CDR3 coding sequence is TGTACCAGCAGCTTGGCTGTCCTAGCGGGGGGGATACAAGAGACCCAGTACTTC. As protein: CTSSLAVLAGGIQETQYF. The chain couples TRBV5-8 to TRBJ2-5, with 12 nucleotides matching TRBD2. This CDR3 is built from 18 residues. Per germline, CDR1 SGHTS and CDR2 YDEGEE.

The sample holds one count of this clone. The chain carries TRBV20-1 and TRBJ2-3; 10 bases map to TRBD2. The germline CDR1 and CDR2 sequences are DFQATT and SNEGSKA (reference sequence). CDR3 size: 14 residues. V lost 3 bases to trimming and J lost 4 bases; unmatched junction nucleotides: 4. CDR3 protein: CSASSLAGADTQYF. CDR3 coding DNA: TGCAGTGCTAGTTCGCTAGCGGGAGCAGATACGCAGTATTTT.

The chain has TRBV10-2 and TRBJ2-5; 10 bases are shared with TRBD2. This CDR3 has 13 residues. Losses at the gene ends were 6 bases for V and 4 bases for J; bases not matched to a gene: 2. Germline CDR1 WSHSY, CDR2 SAAADI. The chain's CDR3 is CASRIAGGETQYF. The CDR3 DNA reads TGCGCCAGCAGGATAGCGGGAGGAGAGACCCAGTACTTC.

This chain connects TRBV28 to TRBJ1-2; D is unresolved. CDR1 MDHEN and CDR2 SYDVKM come from the germline V gene. V was trimmed by 1 base and J by 2 bases, leaving 8 bases between them. This CDR3 contains 14 residues. The CDR3 nucleotides are TGTGCCAGCAGTTTATCCCGTTCCAACTATGGCTACACCTTC. Encoded protein: CASSLSRSNYGYTF.

The chain uses TRBV12-5 and TRBJ2-5; D is undetermined. The germline gives CDR1 LGHNT, CDR2 FRNRAP. This CDR3 comprises 12 residues. V lost 1 base to trimming and J lost 4 bases, with 4 bases between them. The CDR3: CASGLDRETQYF. The CDR3 bases are TGTGCTAGTGGTTTGGACAGAGAGACCCAGTACTTC.

The chain couples TRBV10-1 to TRBJ1-2; 7 bases align to TRBD1. The CDR3 has 14 amino acids. Germline V gives CDR1 WNHNN, CDR2 SYGVQD (reference sequence). V lost 3 bases and J lost 3; bases outside the gene matches: 4. The chain's CDR3 is CASSDQGGDYGYTF. The DNA of the CDR3 is TGCGCCAGCAGTGACCAGGGGGGCGACTATGGCTACACCTTC.

This clone was seen only a few times. The chain carries TRBV5-1 and TRBJ2-2; 14 bases map to TRBD2. The CDR3 has 18 residues. The trim removed 0 bases at V and 4 bases at J, leaving 5 bases unmatched. Germline values: CDR1 SGHRS, CDR2 YFSETQ. CDR3 DNA sequence: TGCGCCAGCAGCTTGGCTGGGACTAGCGGGAGCGGCACCGGGGAGCTGTTTTTT. Translation gives CASSLAGTSGSGTGELFF.

The rearrangement joins TRBV30 to TRBJ1-6, with D maybe TRBD1 (5 bases). V lost 4 bases, J lost 9 bases, and 16 bases lay in between. The CDR3 has 14 residues. The germline V gene encodes CDR1 GTSNPN and CDR2 SVGIG (reference sequence). CDR3 sequence: CAWTGKLPSSPLHF. The CDR3 bases are TGTGCCTGGACAGGGAAGTTACCTAGTTCACCCCTCCACTTT.

The chain links TRBV7-2 to TRBJ2-3; 13 bases agree with TRBD2. J was trimmed by 4 bases and V by 6 bases; bases with no gene match: 7. CDR1 and CDR2 (germline): SGHTA, FQGNSA. CDR3 size: 16 residues. CDR3 amino acids: CASRQLAGGPADTQYF. As DNA, the CDR3 is TGTGCCAGCAGGCAACTAGCGGGGGGGCCGGCAGATACGCAGTATTTT.

V gene TRBV19 combines with J gene TRBJ2-1, with TRBD1 identical over 7 bases. The trim removed 6 bases at V and 5 bases at J, leaving 7 bases unmatched. This CDR3 comprises 14 residues. From germline, CDR1 is LNHDA and CDR2 SQIVND (reference sequence). CDR3: CASSFRGQHNEQFF. CDR3 coding DNA: TGTGCCAGTAGCTTTAGGGGACAGCACAATGAGCAGTTCTTC.

J is TRBJ2-7 and V is TRBV28; 10 bases agree with TRBD2. This CDR3 is 16 amino acids long. The V gene end was trimmed by 2 bases and the J gene end by 4 bases; junction bases not matched to a gene: 8. Looked up from germline, CDR1 is MDHEN and CDR2 is SYDVKM. Here the CDR3 DNA reads TGTGCCAGCAGTTTAACGGGCCTAGCGGGGGTGTACGAGCAGTACGTC. Translation gives CASSLTGLAGVYEQYV.

The V gene is TRBV7-9, the J gene TRBJ2-2; maybe TRBD1 (5 bases). CDR3 length: 14 amino acids. Germline CDR1 is SEHNR and CDR2 is FQNEAQ (reference sequence). The germline V and J ends were trimmed by 5 bases and 2 bases, with 9 bases remaining between them. The CDR3 bases are TGTGCCAGCAGCCAGGACACTAACACCGGGGAGCTGTTTTTT. This encodes CASSQDTNTGELFF.

V is TRBV5-1 and J is TRBJ1-1; a possible D gene is TRBD1 (6 bases). The V gene lost 7 bases and the J gene lost 4 bases, with 17 bases spanning the gap. Germline V gene lookup returns CDR1 SGHRS and CDR2 YFSETQ. The CDR3 is 14 amino acids. The CDR3 DNA follows: TGCGCCAGCCGCGGGGGGGGGCGAGCCACTGAAGCTTTCTTT. Amino acid sequence: CASRGGGRATEAFF. Supplemented by reference TRBV5-1 and TRBJ1-1, the full variable domain reads KAGVTQTPRYLIKTRGQQVTLSCSPISGHRSVSWYQQTPGQGLQFLFEYFSETQRNKGNFPGRFSGRQFSNSRSEMNVSTLELGDSALYLCASRGGGRATEAFFGQGTRLTVV.

This clone was recorded once. This chain links TRBV6-5 with TRBJ1-5; the D gene is possibly TRBD1 (5 bases). Germline V gene sequence: CDR1 MNHEY, CDR2 SVGAGI. Trimming cost V 6 bases and J 4 bases, with 16 bases left between them. This CDR3 comprises 15 residues. The CDR3 loop is CASSPGGRVNQPQHF. CDR3 bases: TGTGCCAGCAGCCCGGGGGGAAGGGTAAATCAGCCCCAGCATTTT.

The chain uses TRBV5-3 and TRBJ1-4; 7 bases align to TRBD1. TRBV5-3 is noted as an ORF with a role that remains uncertain. Unmatched junction bases numbered 9, after V lost 4 bases and J lost 3 bases. The CDR3 covers 16 residues. For the CDR3, the DNA is TGTGCCAGAAGCCCCGGACAGGAAGGAGCTAATGAAAAACTGTTTTTT. Translation: CARSPGQEGANEKLFF.

V gene TRBV2 combines with J gene TRBJ1-5, with no clear D. From germline, CDR1 is SNHLY and CDR2 FYNNEI. V lost 4 bases and J lost 0, with 10 bases in between. The CDR3 runs to 15 residues. The chain's CDR3 is CASSGRGYSNQPQHF. In nucleotides, the CDR3 is TGTGCCAGCAGTGGACGAGGTTATAGCAATCAGCCCCAGCATTTT. Drawing the rest from reference TRBV2 and TRBJ1-5, the complete variable domain is EPEVTQTPSHQVTQMGQEVILRCVPISNHLYFYWYRQILGQKVEFLVSFYNNEISEKSEIFDDQFSVERPDGSNFTLKIRSTKLEDSAMYFCASSGRGYSNQPQHFGDGTRLSIL.

The chain employs TRBV4-3 and TRBJ1-1; 7 bases agree with TRBD1. Germline CDR1 and CDR2: LGHNA and YSLEER. V was clipped by 0 bases and J by 4 bases; unmatched bases: 11. The CDR3 consists of 17 residues. CDR3 nucleotides: TGCGCCAGCAGCCAAGATCTCGGTCCGACAGGGATCACTGAAGCTTTCTTT. Its protein is CASSQDLGPTGITEAFF.

V and J are TRBV28 and TRBJ2-3, with D uncertain. Trimming removed 3 bases at V and 0 bases at J, with 13 bases between. Per germline, CDR1 MDHEN and CDR2 SYDVKM. The CDR3 covers 16 residues. The CDR3: CASSLSQAHSTDTQYF. In DNA form, the CDR3 reads TGTGCCAGCAGTTTGTCGCAGGCCCATAGCACAGATACGCAGTATTTT.

The J gene is TRBJ1-6, the V gene TRBV27; D uncertain. CDR3 size: 17 residues. CDR1 and CDR2 from the germline V gene are MNHEY and SMNVEV (reference sequence). V lost 11 bases, J lost 4 bases, and 24 bases lay in between. CDR3 sequence (DNA): TGTGCCCACTCTGCCGCCGGTTATCGGACTTATAATTCACCCCTCCACTTT. It is translated as CAHSAAGYRTYNSPLHF.

The chain combines TRBV7-9 with TRBJ1-3; D not certain. The CDR3 extends over 13 amino acids. Trimming stripped 5 bases from V and 9 bases from J, with 14 bases between. CDR1 is SEHNR, CDR2 FQNEAQ, per germline (reference sequence). The CDR3 loop reads CASSHQVSITIYF. The CDR3 coding sequence is TGTGCCAGCAGCCACCAGGTCTCAATCACCATATATTTT.

The chain couples TRBV7-8 to TRBJ2-1; TRBD2 matches 9 bases. The CDR3 length is 18 residues. V dropped 3 bases and J dropped 0; count of bases not matched to a gene: 9. The germline V gene has CDR1 SGHVS and CDR2 FQNEAQ. CDR3 nucleotides: TGTGCCAGCAGCTTTACCCGACTAGCGGTAAGCTCCTACAATGAGCAGTTCTTC. This codes for CASSFTRLAVSSYNEQFF.

This chain uses TRBV7-2 with TRBJ2-1, with a possible D match to TRBD2 (6 bases). V lost 5 bases to trimming and J lost 0 bases, with 11 bases between them. The germline CDR1 and CDR2 sequences are SGHTA and FQGNSA. This CDR3 is 15 amino acids long. The CDR3 protein is CASSRDWSSYNEQFF. In nucleotides, the CDR3 is TGTGCCAGCAGCCGGGACTGGAGCTCCTACAATGAGCAGTTCTTC.

The chain is built from TRBV7-9 and TRBJ2-5; perhaps TRBD2 as D (7 bases). CDR1 is SEHNR and CDR2 is FQNEAQ in the germline V gene (reference sequence). Trimming took 2 bases from V and 2 from J, leaving 12 bases between them. The CDR3 is made up of 15 amino acids. The CDR3 bases are TGTGCCAGCAGCTTACGGGGGGCGGGTCAAGAGACCCAGTACTTC. Translation: CASSLRGAGQETQYF.

This rearrangement joins TRBV28 to TRBJ2-6, with D maybe TRBD2 (6 bases). This CDR3 spans 19 amino acids. V lost 8 bases and J lost 4, with 27 bases in between. CDR1 and CDR2 from the germline V gene are MDHEN and SYDVKM. The CDR3 DNA is TGTGCCAGCGCCCACCACCAATTTCTAGGGAGGAGAGGGGCCAACGTCCTGACTTTC. It specifies CASAHHQFLGRRGANVLTF. The full variable domain, rest sourced from reference TRBV28 and TRBJ2-6, is DVKVTQSSRYLVKRTGEKVFLECVQDMDHENMFWYRQDPGLGLRLIYFSYDVKMKEKGDIPEGYSVSREKKERFSLILESASTNQTSMYLCASAHHQFLGRRGANVLTFGAGSRLTVL.

The rearrangement joins TRBV7-9 to TRBJ2-2; D perhaps matches TRBD1 (6 bases). This CDR3 comprises 16 residues. Germline V CDR1 and CDR2: SEHNR, FQNEAQ (reference sequence). The V and J ends lost 2 bases and 0 bases respectively, with 10 bases between them. The CDR3 bases are TGTGCCAGCAGCTTACCAGGGGCCGCGAACACCGGGGAGCTGTTTTTT. Its protein product is CASSLPGAANTGELFF.

The chain joins TRBV29-1 to TRBJ1-2; the D gene is possibly TRBD1 (5 bases). V lost 5 bases to trimming and J lost 7 bases, with 14 bases between them. CDR3 length equals 12 residues. Germline V gene data show CDR1 as SQVTM and CDR2 as ANQGSEA. The chain's CDR3 is CSVFRDSSGYTF. The CDR3 nucleotides are TGCAGCGTTTTCCGGGACTCCAGTGGCTACACCTTC.